These 16 T cell receptor beta chains were all obtained from the same sample, sequenced in a study of patients and donors after allogeneic stem cell transplantation (TCRdb year 2020). The method behind the library was RT-PCR. TCRdb lists the instrument as NextSeq 550. TCRdb applied fastp at Q25 and MiXCR to the public reads, then kept only in-frame beta chains. Entries are consolidated by CDR3 protein sequence, retaining the most common genes and DNA. Counted in this sample were roughly 250,000 distinct CDR3 sequences; less than 15% of them appeared once. Of the sample, roughly 10% falls within the top ten clones. The specimen was blood, either unsorted or a sorted T cell fraction (not recorded which). Every receptor here comes from a human donor who was either an allogeneic HSCT recipient or a stem cell or donor lymphocyte infusion donor (not recorded which). It is not recorded whose cells these are; they may come from a transplant donor.

The chain has TRBV19 and TRBJ1-2; 10 bases align to TRBD1. Germline V gene lookup returns CDR1 LNHDA and CDR2 SQIVND (reference sequence). The trim removed 5 bases at V and 5 bases at J, leaving 5 bases unmatched. The CDR3 totals 14 residues. The CDR3 here is CASSRTGGWYGYTF. The CDR3 region has the DNA TGTGCCAGTAGTCGGACAGGGGGATGGTATGGCTACACCTTC.

This clonotype was observed many times. V and J are TRBV3-1 and TRBJ2-1; D is ambiguous. This CDR3 contains 13 residues. The V and J ends lost 1 base and 9 bases respectively, with 10 bases between them. Germline values: CDR1 LGHDT, CDR2 YNNKEL (reference sequence). The CDR3 DNA is TGTGCCAGCAGCCAAGTAGACTCCGGTGAGCAGTTCTTC. It specifies CASSQVDSGEQFF.

This rearrangement joins TRBV4-2 to TRBJ1-3, with D uncertain. From germline, CDR1 is LGHNA and CDR2 YNFKEQ. CDR3 length equals 13 residues. The germline V and J ends were trimmed by 0 bases and 7 bases, with 7 bases remaining between them. The CDR3 bases are TGTGCCAGCAGCCAAGAGTTGGGCAACACCATATATTTT. It specifies CASSQELGNTIYF.

In this sample, this clonotype turned up a few times. V usage is TRBV12-3 or TRBV12-4 and J usage is TRBJ2-7; D gene uncertain. The CDR3 contains 13 residues. Trimming removed 5 bases from V and 2 bases from J, with 10 bases in between. CDR3 in DNA: TGTGCCAGCAGTCTCTCCCCAGCCTACGAGCAGTACTTC. It yields the protein CASSLSPAYEQYF.

This clonotype has a count of ten or more. The DNA is left out, because the CDR3 cannot be placed on it with certainty; the CDR3 is given as TCRdb lists it. The rearrangement uses TRBV28 and TRBJ2-3. Per the germline V gene, CDR1 is MDHEN and CDR2 is SYDVKM. Both ends counted, the CDR3 spans 12 residues. The CDR3 reads CASSSSVRTQYF.

The chain carries TRBV7-8 and TRBJ1-2; a possible D gene is TRBD1 (5 bases). There are 14 residues in the CDR3. V dropped 2 bases and J dropped 4 bases, with 11 bases sitting between them. Germline V gene sequence: CDR1 SGHVS, CDR2 FQNEAQ. The CDR3 DNA sequence: TGTGCCAGCAGCTTAAATAGGGGCGGCTATGGCTACACCTTC. It is translated as CASSLNRGGYGYTF.

This clonotype occurred a few times. In DNA, the CDR3 is TGTGCCAGCAGTTACCCGTTGAGCCCGGGACTAGGAGCCCAAGAGACCCAGTACTTC. Protein: CASSYPLSPGLGAQETQYF. The V call is TRBV6-5, the J call TRBJ2-5, with 8 bases identical to TRBD2. The CDR3 consists of 19 residues. CDR1 is MNHEY, CDR2 SVGAGI, per germline. V was clipped by 2 bases and J by 1 base; unmatched bases: 15.

The chain uses TRBV5-4 and TRBJ2-1; D gene uncertain. V shed 4 bases and J shed 6 bases, with 14 bases lying between them. The CDR3 covers 14 residues. Germline CDR1 and CDR2: SGHNT and YYREEE (reference sequence). The CDR3 is CASSPATQSNEQFF. The CDR3 DNA is TGTGCCAGCAGCCCGGCTACACAGTCCAATGAGCAGTTCTTC.

This rearrangement joins TRBV20-1 to TRBJ1-6, with TRBD1 identical over 7 bases. The CDR3 has 16 amino acids. Trimming took 3 bases from V and 4 from J; bases not matched to a gene: 9. Germline V gives CDR1 DFQATT, CDR2 SNEGSKA (reference sequence). This chain's CDR3 is CSASVSQGMYNSPLHF. The CDR3 nucleotides are TGCAGTGCTAGCGTATCACAGGGGATGTATAATTCACCCCTCCACTTT.

V and J are TRBV5-4 and TRBJ2-2, with D perhaps assigned TRBD1 or TRBD2 (6 bases each). V was cut by 6 bases and J by 1 base, with 13 bases left in between. The germline gives CDR1 SGHNT, CDR2 YYREEE (reference sequence). This CDR3 contains 15 residues. The CDR3, as DNA: TGTGCCAGCACGCTCGGGGGCCAGAACACCGGGGAGCTGTTTTTT. It specifies CASTLGGQNTGELFF.

The chain recombines TRBV7-9 with TRBJ1-2, with D perhaps matching TRBD1 (6 bases). V shed 1 base and J shed 8 bases, with 14 bases lying between them. Looked up from germline, CDR1 is SEHNR and CDR2 is FQNEAQ (reference sequence). The CDR3 is made up of 14 amino acids. CDR3 DNA: TGTGCCAGCAGCTTAGGGTCGACAGGAGGGGGCTACACCTTC. It codes for CASSLGSTGGGYTF.

The chain combines TRBV6-1 with TRBJ2-7; no reliable D call. Trimming cost V 1 base and J 1 base, with 5 bases left between them. The CDR3 consists of 13 residues. Germline-derived CDR1 and CDR2 are MNHNS and SASEGT. The CDR3 spells CASSEGGSYEQYF. The CDR3 nucleotides are TGTGCCAGCAGTGAAGGGGGTTCCTACGAGCAGTACTTC.

This clonotype was counted ten times or more. The J gene is TRBJ2-2, the V gene TRBV12-3 or TRBV12-4; 7 bases are shared with TRBD1. V lost 4 bases to trimming and J lost 0 bases; unmatched junction nucleotides: 2. The CDR3 consists of 15 residues. The DNA of the CDR3 is TGTGCCAGCAGTTGGGGGACAGCGAACACCGGGGAGCTGTTTTTT. As protein: CASSWGTANTGELFF.

J is TRBJ1-5 and V is TRBV19; no firm D call. Trimming stripped 3 bases from V and 4 bases from J, with 7 bases between. There are 13 residues in the CDR3. CDR1 and CDR2 from the germline V gene are LNHDA and SQIVND (reference sequence). CDR3 loop: CASSMGSNQPQHF. For the CDR3, the DNA is TGTGCCAGTAGTATGGGCAGTAATCAGCCCCAGCATTTT.

At least ten counts were recorded for this clonotype. The rearrangement links TRBV20-1 to TRBJ2-7; possible D gene TRBD2, 5 bases. In germline, CDR1 is DFQATT, CDR2 SNEGSKA (reference sequence). The V gene lost 1 base and the J gene lost 2 bases, with 12 bases spanning the gap. This CDR3 region has 14 residues. CDR3 sequence reads: CSARGPGSTYEQYF. CDR3 in DNA: TGCAGTGCTAGAGGCCCGGGGTCAACCTACGAGCAGTACTTC.

The chain couples TRBV14 to TRBJ2-3; 9 bases are a match to TRBD1. The CDR3 has 17 amino acids. Losses at the gene ends were 0 bases for V and 4 bases for J; bases not matched to a gene: 8. CDR1 and CDR2 from the germline V gene are SGHDN and FVKESK. CDR3 protein: CASSQDLTGGASDTQYF. The CDR3 DNA sequence: TGTGCCAGCAGCCAAGATCTAACAGGGGGCGCCTCAGATACGCAGTATTTT. The whole variable domain, remainder taken from reference TRBV14 and TRBJ2-3, is EAGVTQFPSHSVIEKGQTVTLRCDPISGHDNLYWYRRVMGKEIKFLLHFVKESKQDESGMPNNRFLAERTGGTYSTLKVQPAELEDSGVYFCASSQDLTGGASDTQYFGPGTRLTVL.